Listed below are T cell receptor beta chains from one sample, sequenced in a study of vaccination and CD4 T cells after COVID-19. TCRdb redid the calling of the PCR reads with MiXCR, one entry per CDR3 protein. The sample has about 10,000 distinct CDR3 sequences, about 60% seen once. Their recognized antigens are unknown. Source material: CD4+ T cells from blood, cultured in vitro. Source of these receptors: a human donor who had recovered from COVID-19. CDR3s include the opening cysteine and the closing phenylalanine or tryptophan. The D gene is left open where the match is weak. Size values are once, few and many counts, or a class for expanded clones, and some rows have none.

d_call: TRBD1; clone_size: few; j_call: TRBJ1-6; v_call: TRBV7-2; cdr3_length: 17; cdr3_nt: TGTGCCAGCAGTTTGACGGGGACAGCCTCCTATAATTCACCCCTCCACTTT; cdr3_aa: CASSLTGTASYNSPLHF
d_call: NA; clone_size: large; j_call: TRBJ1-2; v_call: TRBV5-8; cdr3_length: 13; cdr3_nt: TGTGCCAGCAGCCCAAGGGGGATCGGCGGCTACACCTTC; cdr3_aa: CASSPRGIGGYTF
d_call: NA; clone_size: NA; j_call: TRBJ2-1; v_call: TRBV7-9; cdr3_length: 11; cdr3_nt: TGTGCCAGCAGCTTATCCAATGAGCAGTTCTTC; cdr3_aa: CASSLSNEQFF
d_call: NA; clone_size: NA; j_call: TRBJ2-2; v_call: TRBV7-3; cdr3_length: 14; cdr3_nt: TGTGCCAGCAGTCTTCTGACCGGGGTCGGGGAGCTGTTTTTT; cdr3_aa: CASSLLTGVGELFF
d_call: NA; clone_size: NA; j_call: TRBJ1-5; v_call: TRBV6-2/TRBV6-3; cdr3_length: 13; cdr3_nt: TGTGCCAGCAGTTACTCCCCGGGGCAGCCCCAGCATTTT; cdr3_aa: CASSYSPGQPQHF
d_call: TRBD2; clone_size: NA; j_call: TRBJ2-7; v_call: TRBV6-2/TRBV6-3; cdr3_length: 14; cdr3_nt: TGTGCCAGCAGCCGGACTAGCGGGAGCTACGAGCAGTACTTC; cdr3_aa: CASSRTSGSYEQYF
d_call: TRBD2; clone_size: NA; j_call: TRBJ2-1; v_call: TRBV24-1; cdr3_length: 15; cdr3_nt: TGTGCCACCAGTGGACGGGAGGGCCTTTTCAATGAGCAGTTCTTC; cdr3_aa: CATSGREGLFNEQFF
d_call: TRBD1; clone_size: NA; j_call: TRBJ1-1; v_call: TRBV2; cdr3_length: 13; cdr3_nt: TGTGCCAGCAGTCTTGGGACAGTCCGTGAAGCTTTCTTT; cdr3_aa: CASSLGTVREAFF
d_call: TRBD2; clone_size: once; j_call: TRBJ2-3; v_call: TRBV20-1; cdr3_length: 16; cdr3_nt: TGCAGTGCTAGAGCTACTAGCGGGAGGAGCACAGATACGCAGTATTTT; cdr3_aa: CSARATSGRSTDTQYF
d_call: NA; clone_size: NA; j_call: TRBJ2-3; v_call: TRBV20-1; cdr3_length: 15; cdr3_nt: TGCAGTGCTAGAGATCCGCAGGGGCGGGGAGATACGCAGTATTTT; cdr3_aa: CSARDPQGRGDTQYF
d_call: NA; clone_size: NA; j_call: TRBJ2-7; v_call: TRBV7-2; cdr3_length: 11; cdr3_nt: TGTGCCAGCAGGGGGGCCTACGAGCAGTACTTC; cdr3_aa: CASRGAYEQYF
d_call: NA; clone_size: NA; j_call: TRBJ2-3; v_call: TRBV30; cdr3_length: 14; cdr3_nt: TGTGCCTGGAGTCCCGGGGGAGGGGGAGATACGCAGTATTTT; cdr3_aa: CAWSPGGGGDTQYF
d_call: NA; clone_size: NA; j_call: TRBJ1-1; v_call: TRBV2; cdr3_length: 16; cdr3_nt: TGTGCCAGCAGTCGGGAGAAATCTCAGGGGAACACTGAAGCTTTCTTT; cdr3_aa: CASSREKSQGNTEAFF
d_call: NA; clone_size: NA; j_call: TRBJ1-2; v_call: TRBV5-6; cdr3_length: 13; cdr3_nt: TGTGCCAGCAGCTTGGTACAGCCGTATGGCTACACCTTC; cdr3_aa: CASSLVQPYGYTF
d_call: TRBD1; clone_size: few; j_call: TRBJ1-3; v_call: TRBV15; cdr3_length: 17; cdr3_nt: TGTGCCACCAGCAGAGGACAGGGTCTTAGCTCTGGAAACACCATATATTTT; cdr3_aa: CATSRGQGLSSGNTIYF
d_call: NA; clone_size: NA; j_call: TRBJ1-2; v_call: TRBV7-9; cdr3_length: 15; cdr3_nt: TGTGCCAGCAGCTTATATCGGGGAGGCCCGCCGGTCTACACCTTC; cdr3_aa: CASSLYRGGPPVYTF
d_call: NA; clone_size: NA; j_call: TRBJ2-5; v_call: TRBV15; cdr3_length: 14; cdr3_nt: TGTGCCACCAGCAGAGATGGGGGGAAAGAGACCCAGTACTTC; cdr3_aa: CATSRDGGKETQYF
d_call: NA; clone_size: few; j_call: TRBJ2-2; v_call: TRBV6-2/TRBV6-3; cdr3_length: 14; cdr3_nt: TGTGCCAGCAGCAAACTTAGGTCCCCCGGGGAGCTGTTTTTT; cdr3_aa: CASSKLRSPGELFF
d_call: NA; clone_size: NA; j_call: TRBJ2-7; v_call: TRBV11-3; cdr3_length: 15; cdr3_nt: TGTGCCAGCAGCAGCAGACGGGGGATTGGTGTGGAGCAGTACTTC; cdr3_aa: CASSSRRGIGVEQYF
d_call: NA; clone_size: NA; j_call: TRBJ2-3; v_call: TRBV27; cdr3_length: 13; cdr3_nt: TGTGCCAGCAGCCTGAGAGAACAAGATACGCAGTATTTT; cdr3_aa: CASSLREQDTQYF
d_call: NA; clone_size: NA; j_call: TRBJ1-1; v_call: TRBV6-1; cdr3_length: 13; cdr3_nt: TGTGCCAGCAGCACCCCGCGGGTCACTGAAGCTTTCTTT; cdr3_aa: CASSTPRVTEAFF
d_call: TRBD1; clone_size: NA; j_call: TRBJ2-1; v_call: TRBV24-1; cdr3_length: 17; cdr3_nt: TGTGCCACCAGTGACCGGGACAGAGGAATGTCCTACAATGAGCAGTTCTTC; cdr3_aa: CATSDRDRGMSYNEQFF
d_call: NA; clone_size: few; j_call: TRBJ2-1; v_call: TRBV11-3; cdr3_length: 13; cdr3_nt: TGTGCCAGCAGCTTAGACCTAGGGATTGAGCAGTTCTTC; cdr3_aa: CASSLDLGIEQFF
d_call: NA; clone_size: NA; j_call: TRBJ2-1; v_call: TRBV2; cdr3_length: 13; cdr3_nt: TGTGCCAGCAGTGTGGGACGAAACAATGAGCAGTTCTTC; cdr3_aa: CASSVGRNNEQFF
d_call: TRBD1; clone_size: NA; j_call: TRBJ2-3; v_call: TRBV15; cdr3_length: 14; cdr3_nt: TGTGCCACCGCTCCGGGACAGGGAACAGATACGCAGTATTTT; cdr3_aa: CATAPGQGTDTQYF
d_call: NA; clone_size: NA; j_call: TRBJ2-3; v_call: TRBV12-3/TRBV12-4; cdr3_length: 13; cdr3_nt: TGTGCCAGCAGTAAGGGCAGCACAGATACGCAGTATTTT; cdr3_aa: CASSKGSTDTQYF
d_call: NA; clone_size: NA; j_call: TRBJ2-2; v_call: TRBV7-3; cdr3_length: 14; cdr3_nt: TGTGCCAGCAGCTTAATATCGGCGGCCGGGGAGCTGTTTTTT; cdr3_aa: CASSLISAAGELFF
d_call: TRBD1; clone_size: NA; j_call: TRBJ1-1; v_call: TRBV20-1; cdr3_length: 13; cdr3_nt: TGCAGTGCTTGGACAGGGAAAGGCACTGAAGCTTTCTTT; cdr3_aa: CSAWTGKGTEAFF
d_call: TRBD1; clone_size: NA; j_call: TRBJ2-7; v_call: TRBV6-2/TRBV6-3; cdr3_length: 14; cdr3_nt: TGTGCCAGCAGTTCAGGGGGTCGCTCCTACGAGCAGTACTTC; cdr3_aa: CASSSGGRSYEQYF
d_call: NA; clone_size: NA; j_call: TRBJ1-6; v_call: TRBV6-1; cdr3_length: 14; cdr3_nt: TGTGCCAGCAGAGGAGTTGGGATTGGATCACCCCTCCACTTT; cdr3_aa: CASRGVGIGSPLHF
d_call: TRBD1; clone_size: NA; j_call: TRBJ1-2; v_call: TRBV12-3/TRBV12-4; cdr3_length: 13; cdr3_nt: TGTGCCAGCAGTTCGCGACAGGGGGAAGGCTACACCTTC; cdr3_aa: CASSSRQGEGYTF
d_call: TRBD1; clone_size: once; j_call: TRBJ1-1; v_call: TRBV6-5; cdr3_length: 16; cdr3_nt: TGTGCCAGCAGTTACACTACAGGGGCGGGGAACACTGAAGCTTTCTTT; cdr3_aa: CASSYTTGAGNTEAFF
d_call: NA; clone_size: NA; j_call: TRBJ1-5; v_call: TRBV6-5; cdr3_length: 16; cdr3_nt: TGTGCCAGCAGTTACGGTTCAGGAGATAGCAATCAGCCCCAGCATTTT; cdr3_aa: CASSYGSGDSNQPQHF
d_call: NA; clone_size: few; j_call: TRBJ2-7; v_call: TRBV29-1; cdr3_length: 14; cdr3_nt: TGCAGCGCTGCCGGAGGGACCGAAATCCACGAGCAGTACTTC; cdr3_aa: CSAAGGTEIHEQYF
d_call: NA; clone_size: NA; j_call: TRBJ2-3; v_call: TRBV20-1; cdr3_length: 15; cdr3_nt: TGCAGTGCTAGGGAAGGGGGGACTAGCACAGATACGCAGTATTTT; cdr3_aa: CSAREGGTSTDTQYF
d_call: NA; clone_size: NA; j_call: TRBJ1-1; v_call: TRBV6-1; cdr3_length: 13; cdr3_nt: TGTGCCAGCACCCCACGAGGGGACACTGAAGCTTTCTTT; cdr3_aa: CASTPRGDTEAFF
d_call: NA; clone_size: NA; j_call: TRBJ1-2; v_call: TRBV7-2; cdr3_length: 16; cdr3_nt: TGTGCCAGCAGCTTAGCCGGGGGGGGGCTTGAGTATGGCTACACCTTC; cdr3_aa: CASSLAGGGLEYGYTF
d_call: NA; clone_size: medium-sized; j_call: TRBJ1-4; v_call: TRBV4-3; cdr3_length: 15; cdr3_nt: TGCGCCAGCAGCCAAGCGAAAGCAACTAATGAAAAACTGTTTTTT; cdr3_aa: CASSQAKATNEKLFF
d_call: NA; clone_size: NA; j_call: TRBJ2-7; v_call: TRBV20-1; cdr3_length: 15; cdr3_nt: TGCAGTGCTAGATTACGGTACCCTAACTCCTACGAGCAGTACTTC; cdr3_aa: CSARLRYPNSYEQYF
d_call: NA; clone_size: NA; j_call: TRBJ1-2; v_call: TRBV7-2; cdr3_length: 12; cdr3_nt: TGTGCCAGCAGCTTAGTGGAGCATGGCTACACCTTC; cdr3_aa: CASSLVEHGYTF
d_call: NA; clone_size: few; j_call: TRBJ1-3; v_call: TRBV6-5; cdr3_length: 15; cdr3_nt: TGTGCCAGCAGTTACCGGGGCAGCTCTGGAAACACCATATATTTT; cdr3_aa: CASSYRGSSGNTIYF
d_call: NA; clone_size: NA; j_call: TRBJ1-2; v_call: TRBV10-2; cdr3_length: 13; cdr3_nt: TGCGCCAGCAGTGACTCGATAGAGGGGGGCTACACCTTC; cdr3_aa: CASSDSIEGGYTF
d_call: NA; clone_size: NA; j_call: TRBJ2-7; v_call: TRBV11-3; cdr3_length: 12; cdr3_nt: TGTGCCAGCAGCTTAGGACGCTACGAGCAGTACTTC; cdr3_aa: CASSLGRYEQYF
d_call: NA; clone_size: NA; j_call: TRBJ2-3; v_call: TRBV7-2; cdr3_length: 15; cdr3_nt: TGTGCCAGCAGCTTAGGGACTTCCGCCCTAAATACGCAGTATTTT; cdr3_aa: CASSLGTSALNTQYF
d_call: NA; clone_size: NA; j_call: TRBJ2-2; v_call: TRBV25-1; cdr3_length: 14; cdr3_nt: TGTGCCAGCAGTGAAATTGGGATTACCGGGGAGCTGTTTTTT; cdr3_aa: CASSEIGITGELFF
d_call: NA; clone_size: NA; j_call: TRBJ2-7; v_call: TRBV6-1; cdr3_length: 14; cdr3_nt: TGTGCCTCGACGGGGTTAAGACAAGGAAACGAGCAGTACTTC; cdr3_aa: CASTGLRQGNEQYF
d_call: NA; clone_size: once; j_call: TRBJ1-5; v_call: TRBV11-2; cdr3_length: 13; cdr3_nt: TGTGCCAGCAGCTTACTGGGGAATCAGCCCCAGCATTTT; cdr3_aa: CASSLLGNQPQHF
d_call: NA; clone_size: NA; j_call: TRBJ2-7; v_call: TRBV7-2; cdr3_length: 13; cdr3_nt: TGTGCCAGCAGCTTAGGACAGTTTTACGAGCAGTACTTC; cdr3_aa: CASSLGQFYEQYF
d_call: TRBD1; clone_size: NA; j_call: TRBJ2-7; v_call: TRBV27; cdr3_length: 16; cdr3_nt: TGTGCCAGCAGCGTTAGGCGGACAGGGGGACCCTACGAGCAGTACTTC; cdr3_aa: CASSVRRTGGPYEQYF
d_call: NA; clone_size: NA; j_call: TRBJ2-3; v_call: TRBV19; cdr3_length: 15; cdr3_nt: TGTGCCAGTAGTACCACCGGGGCACGCGGAGATACGCAGTATTTT; cdr3_aa: CASSTTGARGDTQYF
d_call: TRBD2; clone_size: few; j_call: TRBJ2-2; v_call: TRBV5-6; cdr3_length: 15; cdr3_nt: TGTGCCAGCAGCTTAGGCGGGGGGGCCCCCGGGGAGCTGTTTTTT; cdr3_aa: CASSLGGGAPGELFF
d_call: NA; clone_size: NA; j_call: TRBJ2-5; v_call: TRBV6-1; cdr3_length: 13; cdr3_nt: TGTGCCAGCAGAATCGGCCTCCAAGAGACCCAGTACTTC; cdr3_aa: CASRIGLQETQYF
d_call: TRBD1; clone_size: NA; j_call: TRBJ1-1; v_call: TRBV6-1; cdr3_length: 15; cdr3_nt: TGTGCCAGCAGTCAGGGGGACAGGGGGTACACTGAAGCTTTCTTT; cdr3_aa: CASSQGDRGYTEAFF